This entry lists 12 T cell receptor beta chains sequenced from one sample in a study of blood T cell repertoires in COVID-19. Some clones are missing from TCRdb's copy, which holds only in-frame ones; the method was immunoSEQ multiplex PCR. The sample shows about 150,000 clones, about 83% of them seen only once. Sequenced: peripheral blood. Every receptor here comes from a man aged 25-40 years with COVID-19, enrolled during active disease.

This chain links TRBV5-4 with TRBJ2-1, with TRBD2 matching over 12 bases. There are 13 residues in the CDR3. Germline V lookup: CDR1 SGHNT, CDR2 YYREEE (reference sequence). J lost 9 bases, V lost 4 bases, and 2 bases had no gene match. The CDR3 loop reads CASSGGLAGEQFF. The CDR3 nucleotides are TGTGCCAGCAGCGGGGGACTAGCGGGTGAGCAGTTCTTC.

This clone was found once. J is TRBJ1-3 and V is TRBV18, with D possibly matching TRBD1 (6 bases). V lost 6 bases to trimming and J lost 0 bases, with 15 bases between them. CDR1 is KGHSH and CDR2 is LQKENI in the germline V gene. The CDR3 has 16 amino acids. The CDR3, as DNA: TGTGCCAGCTCCAGGGACCGGGGGGCCTCTGGAAACACCATATATTTT. Protein: CASSRDRGASGNTIYF.

The rearrangement uses TRBV24-1 and TRBJ2-3; possibly TRBD1 for D (6 bases). The CDR3 spans 15 residues. Looked up from germline, CDR1 is KGHDR and CDR2 is SFDVKD. V dropped 5 bases and J dropped 2 bases, with 13 bases sitting between them. DNA for the CDR3: TGTGCCACCAGTGCCCAGGGGATGGCCACAGATACGCAGTATTTT. This gives the protein CATSAQGMATDTQYF.

CDR3: CASRRTGSSGNTIYF. CDR3 bases: TGTGCCAGCAGAAGAACAGGAAGCTCTGGAAACACCATATATTTT. The gene calls are TRBV9 and TRBJ1-3, with D possibly TRBD1 on 5 matching bases. This CDR3 comprises 15 residues. Per germline, CDR1 SGDLS and CDR2 YYNGEE. V was trimmed by 5 bases and J by 0 bases, leaving 12 bases between them.

V usage is TRBV7-2 and J usage is TRBJ2-7; 11 nucleotides agree with TRBD2. The germline gives CDR1 SGHTA, CDR2 FQGNSA. The CDR3 extends over 15 amino acids. The ends lost 2 bases at V and 7 bases at J; junction bases unmatched: 7. The CDR3 region is CASSLRMTSGKEQYF. For the CDR3, the DNA is TGTGCCAGCAGCTTAAGGATGACTAGCGGGAAAGAGCAGTACTTC.

In regard to this clone: Its ends do not fully match the called genes, so a read error is possible. The rearrangement uses TRBV7-7 and TRBJ2-7, with D possibly TRBD2 on 6 matching bases. The V gene's germline CDR1 is SSHAT and CDR2 FNYEAQ (reference sequence). The CDR3 has 14 amino acids. The DNA of the CDR3 is TGTGCTAGCAGCTTAGGGACTGGCTCCTACGAGCAGTACTTC. This gives the protein CASSLGTGSYEQYF.

The CDR3 here is CASSSPKTDLNTGELFF. The CDR3 nucleotides read TGCGCCAGCAGCTCCCCCAAGACAGACCTGAACACCGGGGAGCTGTTTTTT. The chain employs TRBV5-1 and TRBJ2-2; D is possibly TRBD1 (5 bases). From germline, CDR1 is SGHRS and CDR2 YFSETQ. CDR3 length: 17 residues. V shed 3 bases and J shed 1 base, with 16 bases lying between them.

The rearrangement links TRBV6-2 or TRBV6-3 to TRBJ1-5; the D gene is possibly TRBD1 (6 bases). Germline CDR1 reads MNHEY; CDR2 reads SVGEGT. The V end lost 5 bases, the J end lost 5 bases, and 13 bases lay between the germline ends. The CDR3 loop spans 14 amino acids. CDR3: CASSKDRWDQPQHF. CDR3 sequence (DNA): TGTGCCAGCAGTAAAGACAGGTGGGATCAGCCCCAGCATTTT.

The chain employs TRBV9 and TRBJ1-4, with D uncertain. Germline CDR1 reads SGDLS; CDR2 reads YYNGEE. Trimming removed 0 bases at V and 4 bases at J, with 7 bases between. This CDR3 is 14 amino acids long. The CDR3 DNA reads as TGTGCCAGCAGCGTAGACAGCTTTAATGAAAAACTGTTTTTT. Its protein is CASSVDSFNEKLFF.

This clone appeared once. The rearrangement links TRBV27 to TRBJ2-1; perhaps TRBD2 as D (5 bases). The CDR3 extends over 16 amino acids. Germline values: CDR1 MNHEY, CDR2 SMNVEV (reference sequence). Trimming took off 4 bases at V and 0 bases at J, with 13 bases between the two ends. The chain's CDR3 is CASSWWEMGSYNEQFF. Here the CDR3 DNA reads TGTGCCAGCAGTTGGTGGGAGATGGGCTCCTACAATGAGCAGTTCTTC.

CDR3 loop: CARHEPGQGIYEQYF. In DNA, the CDR3 is TGTGCCAGACACGAACCGGGACAGGGGATCTACGAGCAGTACTTC. The chain couples TRBV19 to TRBJ2-7; 10 bases line up with TRBD1. In germline, CDR1 is LNHDA, CDR2 SQIVND (reference sequence). Unmatched junction bases numbered 11, after V lost 9 bases and J lost 3 bases. The CDR3 sequence is 15 residues long.

The chain couples TRBV29-1 to TRBJ2-3; D is ambiguous. Germline values: CDR1 SQVTM, CDR2 ANQGSEA. This CDR3 is built from 12 residues. V gave up 4 bases and J gave up 3 bases, with 8 bases separating them. CDR3: CSVGQVTDTQYF. The CDR3 DNA reads TGCAGCGTTGGTCAGGTGACAGATACGCAGTATTTT.